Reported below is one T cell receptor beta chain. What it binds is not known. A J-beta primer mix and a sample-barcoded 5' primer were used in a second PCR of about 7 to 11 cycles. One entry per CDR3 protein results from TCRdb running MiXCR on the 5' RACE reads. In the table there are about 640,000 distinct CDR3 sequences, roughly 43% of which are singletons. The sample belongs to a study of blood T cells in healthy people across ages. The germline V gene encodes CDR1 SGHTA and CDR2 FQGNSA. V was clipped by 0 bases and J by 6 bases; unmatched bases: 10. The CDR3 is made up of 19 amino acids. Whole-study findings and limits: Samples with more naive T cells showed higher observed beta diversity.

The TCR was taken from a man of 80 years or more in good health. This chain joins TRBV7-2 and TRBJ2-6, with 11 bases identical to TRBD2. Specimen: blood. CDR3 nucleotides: TGTGCCAGCAGCTTAGCTAGCGGGAGGGCGGGGAGGTTGGCCAACGTCCTGACTTTC. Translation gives CASSLASGRAGRLANVLTF.